A selection of T cell receptor beta chains follows, all from one sample in a study of shared clonotypes between healthy human individuals. The data were produced by immunoSEQ multiplex PCR, yet TCRdb's version contains in-frame clones alone and is incomplete. The repertoire includes approximately 470,000 clones, approximately 82% of them detected once, and 9.5% to 15% sits in the top ten. The sequencing sample was made of PBMCs. These TCRs come from a woman between 35 and 50 years old in good health. Some clones in this sample may be carry-over from other donors' samples. CDR3s include the opening cysteine and the closing phenylalanine or tryptophan. The D gene is left open where the match is weak. Clone size is not always given. Where it is, it says once, few, many or a class for expanded clones.

D gene: NA
V gene: TRBV6-5
CDR3 length: 14
J gene: TRBJ1-5
clone size: NA
CDR3 DNA: TGTGCCAGCAGTTACTCTCCCTCCAATGAGCCCCAGCATTTT
CDR3 protein: CASSYSPSNEPQHF

D gene: NA
V gene: TRBV15
CDR3 length: 14
J gene: TRBJ2-7
clone size: once
CDR3 DNA: TGTGCCACCAGCAGGGACGTGGGAGCCTACGAGCAGTACTTC
CDR3 protein: CATSRDVGAYEQYF

D gene: TRBD2
V gene: TRBV7-9
CDR3 length: 15
J gene: TRBJ2-5
clone size: NA
CDR3 DNA: TGTGCCAGCAGCTTAGAAGGACTAGCGGGACCGACCCAGTACTTC
CDR3 protein: CASSLEGLAGPTQYF

D gene: NA
V gene: TRBV19
CDR3 length: 12
J gene: TRBJ2-7
clone size: few
CDR3 DNA: TGTGCCACCCGGGACAACTCCTACGAGCAGTACTTC
CDR3 protein: CATRDNSYEQYF

D gene: TRBD2
V gene: TRBV4-1
CDR3 length: 14
J gene: TRBJ2-7
clone size: NA
CDR3 DNA: TGCGCCAGCAGGGGGTTTTCGGCGGGAGGGGAGCAGTACTTC
CDR3 protein: CASRGFSAGGEQYF

D gene: NA
V gene: TRBV18
CDR3 length: 15
J gene: TRBJ2-2
clone size: NA
CDR3 DNA: TGTGCCAGCTCACTTATGGGGCTGAACACCGGGGAGCTGTTTTTT
CDR3 protein: CASSLMGLNTGELFF

D gene: NA
V gene: TRBV6-6
CDR3 length: 12
J gene: TRBJ2-5
clone size: once
CDR3 DNA: TGTGCCAGCAGTGACAGCCAAGAGACCCAGTACTTC
CDR3 protein: CASSDSQETQYF

D gene: NA
V gene: TRBV5-8
CDR3 length: 13
J gene: TRBJ1-5
clone size: NA
CDR3 DNA: TGTGCCAGCAGCTTGGTAAAGGGCCAGCCCCAGCATTTT
CDR3 protein: CASSLVKGQPQHF

D gene: TRBD2
V gene: TRBV5-1
CDR3 length: 15
J gene: TRBJ2-3
clone size: once
CDR3 DNA: TGCGCCAGCAGCTTAGGGCTAGCGGGAGTTAATACGCAGTATTTT
CDR3 protein: CASSLGLAGVNTQYF

D gene: TRBD1
V gene: TRBV6-5
CDR3 length: 13
J gene: TRBJ2-7
clone size: NA
CDR3 DNA: TGTGCCAGCAGCCGGACAGGGGGCGGCGAGCAGTACTTC
CDR3 protein: CASSRTGGGEQYF

D gene: TRBD1
V gene: TRBV2
CDR3 length: 14
J gene: TRBJ1-5
clone size: few
CDR3 DNA: TGTGCCAGCAGAAAGGGACAGAGAGATCAGCCCCAGCATTTT
CDR3 protein: CASRKGQRDQPQHF

D gene: TRBD2
V gene: TRBV9
CDR3 length: 13
J gene: TRBJ2-5
clone size: NA
CDR3 DNA: TGTGCCAGCAGCTTGACTAGCCGAGAGACCCAGTACTTC
CDR3 protein: CASSLTSRETQYF

D gene: TRBD1
V gene: TRBV28
CDR3 length: 16
J gene: TRBJ1-1
clone size: NA
CDR3 DNA: TGTGCCAGCCCGCCAGGGGGCCGAATCATGAACACTGAAGCTTTCTTT
CDR3 protein: CASPPGGRIMNTEAFF

D gene: NA
V gene: TRBV2
CDR3 length: 13
J gene: TRBJ1-1
clone size: NA
CDR3 DNA: TGTGCCAGCATGTACAGTGTGAACACTGAAGCTTTCTTT
CDR3 protein: CASMYSVNTEAFF

D gene: NA
V gene: TRBV5-5
CDR3 length: 14
J gene: TRBJ1-1
clone size: NA
CDR3 DNA: TGTGCCAGCAGCTTCTACAGCATGAACACTGAAGCTTTCTTT
CDR3 protein: CASSFYSMNTEAFF

D gene: NA
V gene: TRBV11-2
CDR3 length: 15
J gene: TRBJ2-5
clone size: NA
CDR3 DNA: TGTGCCAGCAGCTTAATGGGTGCAGGTCAAGAGACCCAGTACTTC
CDR3 protein: CASSLMGAGQETQYF

D gene: TRBD1
V gene: TRBV18
CDR3 length: 14
J gene: TRBJ1-2
clone size: NA
CDR3 DNA: TGTGCCAGCTCACCGCGGGACAGGGGCCATGGCTACACCTTC
CDR3 protein: CASSPRDRGHGYTF

D gene: NA
V gene: TRBV19
CDR3 length: 16
J gene: TRBJ2-2
clone size: NA
CDR3 DNA: TGTGCCAGTAGTATGTCGGGCGGGTTCAACACCGGGGAGCTGTTTTTT
CDR3 protein: CASSMSGGFNTGELFF

D gene: NA
V gene: TRBV18
CDR3 length: 14
J gene: TRBJ2-5
clone size: NA
CDR3 DNA: TGTGCCAGTTCCTCTCCTCCTCCCCAAGAGACCCAGTACTTC
CDR3 protein: CASSSPPPQETQYF

D gene: NA
V gene: TRBV27
CDR3 length: 15
J gene: TRBJ2-1
clone size: NA
CDR3 DNA: TGTGCCAGCAGTTTGCGGAGAGGGTTCTACAATGAGCAGTTCTTC
CDR3 protein: CASSLRRGFYNEQFF

D gene: NA
V gene: TRBV6-1
CDR3 length: 13
J gene: TRBJ2-1
clone size: NA
CDR3 DNA: TGTGCCAGCAGGTTGACAGCCTACAATGAGCAGTTCTTC
CDR3 protein: CASRLTAYNEQFF

D gene: NA
V gene: TRBV2
CDR3 length: 13
J gene: TRBJ2-7
clone size: NA
CDR3 DNA: TGTGCCAGCTCGTCGAGGAGGTTGTATGAGCAGTACTTC
CDR3 protein: CASSSRRLYEQYF

D gene: NA
V gene: TRBV19
CDR3 length: 13
J gene: TRBJ2-2
clone size: NA
CDR3 DNA: TGTGCCAGTAGTATGCTAGCCACCGGGGAGCTGTTTTTT
CDR3 protein: CASSMLATGELFF

D gene: NA
V gene: TRBV6-1
CDR3 length: 16
J gene: TRBJ2-7
clone size: many
CDR3 DNA: TGTGCCAGCAGTGAAGAGGTGCGACAGAGCTCCTACGAGCAGTACTTC
CDR3 protein: CASSEEVRQSSYEQYF

D gene: NA
V gene: TRBV18
CDR3 length: 14
J gene: TRBJ1-4
clone size: NA
CDR3 DNA: TGTGCCAGCTCAGCCGACAGGACCTCTGAAAAACTGTTTTTT
CDR3 protein: CASSADRTSEKLFF

D gene: TRBD2
V gene: TRBV7-9
CDR3 length: 17
J gene: TRBJ2-2
clone size: NA
CDR3 DNA: TGTGCCAGCAGCTTAGCGGGGACTAGCGGGGGCACCGGGGAGCTGTTTTTT
CDR3 protein: CASSLAGTSGGTGELFF

D gene: NA
V gene: TRBV5-1
CDR3 length: 13
J gene: TRBJ1-1
clone size: NA
CDR3 DNA: TGCGCCAGCAGCTCATCGCCAAACACTGAAGCTTTCTTT
CDR3 protein: CASSSSPNTEAFF

D gene: NA
V gene: TRBV27
CDR3 length: 13
J gene: TRBJ2-1
clone size: NA
CDR3 DNA: TGTGCCAGCAGTTTACCCCCTCCCGCTGAGCAGTTCTTC
CDR3 protein: CASSLPPPAEQFF

D gene: NA
V gene: TRBV28
CDR3 length: 17
J gene: TRBJ1-3
clone size: NA
CDR3 DNA: TGTGCCAGCAGTTTATTTTCGCTGGGGGGCTCTGGAAACACCATATATTTT
CDR3 protein: CASSLFSLGGSGNTIYF

D gene: NA
V gene: TRBV27
CDR3 length: 14
J gene: TRBJ1-5
clone size: NA
CDR3 DNA: TGTGCCAGCAGGACAGCTTATAGCAATCAGCCCCGGCATTTT
CDR3 protein: CASRTAYSNQPRHF

D gene: TRBD2
V gene: TRBV9
CDR3 length: 19
J gene: TRBJ2-3
clone size: NA
CDR3 DNA: TGTGCCAGCAGCGCCCGGACTAGCGGGAGGCATACTAGCACAGATACGCAGTATTTT
CDR3 protein: CASSARTSGRHTSTDTQYF

D gene: NA
V gene: TRBV10-2
CDR3 length: 14
J gene: TRBJ1-2
clone size: NA
CDR3 DNA: TGCGCCAGCAGTGAAAGTGGGATAACGCGTGGCTACACCTTC
CDR3 protein: CASSESGITRGYTF

D gene: NA
V gene: TRBV7-8
CDR3 length: 15
J gene: TRBJ2-5
clone size: NA
CDR3 DNA: TGTGCCAGCAGCGACAGACAGGCCCGAGAAGAGACCCAGTACTTC
CDR3 protein: CASSDRQAREETQYF

D gene: TRBD2
V gene: TRBV4-2
CDR3 length: 14
J gene: TRBJ2-7
clone size: NA
CDR3 DNA: TGTGCCAGCAGCTGGCGGGGGGCCGTCGACGAGCAGTACTTC
CDR3 protein: CASSWRGAVDEQYF

D gene: TRBD2
V gene: TRBV11-1
CDR3 length: 15
J gene: TRBJ2-1
clone size: many
CDR3 DNA: TGTGCCAGCAGCTTATCGGGACTAGTCTATGGTGAGCAGTTCTTC
CDR3 protein: CASSLSGLVYGEQFF

D gene: NA
V gene: TRBV5-6
CDR3 length: 12
J gene: TRBJ1-1
clone size: NA
CDR3 DNA: TGTGCCAGCAGCTTGGAGAGGGCCGGAGCTTTCTTT
CDR3 protein: CASSLERAGAFF

D gene: TRBD2
V gene: TRBV28
CDR3 length: 14
J gene: TRBJ2-3
clone size: once
CDR3 DNA: TGTGCCAGCAGGGGGGGACTAGCGGGAGATACGCAGTATTTT
CDR3 protein: CASRGGLAGDTQYF

D gene: NA
V gene: TRBV18
CDR3 length: 15
J gene: TRBJ1-2
clone size: once
CDR3 DNA: TGTGCCAGCTCACCGGGCGGGGCAGGGTTCAATGGCTACACCTTC
CDR3 protein: CASSPGGAGFNGYTF

D gene: NA
V gene: TRBV5-1
CDR3 length: 13
J gene: TRBJ2-5
clone size: once
CDR3 DNA: TGCGCCAGCAGCCTAGGGTACCAAGAGACCCAGTACTTC
CDR3 protein: CASSLGYQETQYF

D gene: TRBD1
V gene: TRBV6-5
CDR3 length: 15
J gene: TRBJ2-7
clone size: NA
CDR3 DNA: TGTGCCAGCAGTCCAACCCCGGGACAGGGTTACGAGCAGTACTTC
CDR3 protein: CASSPTPGQGYEQYF

D gene: NA
V gene: TRBV21-1
CDR3 length: 17
J gene: TRBJ1-1
clone size: NA
CDR3 DNA: TGTGCCAGCATTCACTACCCCGGGACAGGAGATAACACTGAAGCTTTCTTT
CDR3 protein: CASIHYPGTGDNTEAFF

D gene: NA
V gene: TRBV20-1
CDR3 length: 11
J gene: TRBJ1-2
clone size: NA
CDR3 DNA: TGCAGTGCCTACGACAGCCATGGCTACACCTTC
CDR3 protein: CSAYDSHGYTF